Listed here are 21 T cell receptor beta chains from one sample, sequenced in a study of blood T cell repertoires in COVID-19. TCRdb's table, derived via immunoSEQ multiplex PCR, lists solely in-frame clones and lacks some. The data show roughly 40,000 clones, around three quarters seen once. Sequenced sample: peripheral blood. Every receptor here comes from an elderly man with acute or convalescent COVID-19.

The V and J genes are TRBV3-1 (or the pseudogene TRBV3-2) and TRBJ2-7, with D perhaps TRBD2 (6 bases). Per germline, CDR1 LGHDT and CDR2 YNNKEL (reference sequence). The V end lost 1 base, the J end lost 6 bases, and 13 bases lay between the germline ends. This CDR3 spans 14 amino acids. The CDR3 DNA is TGTGCCAGCAGCCAAGTAGGAGGGGCGGCCGAGCAGTACTTC. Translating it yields CASSQVGGAAEQYF.

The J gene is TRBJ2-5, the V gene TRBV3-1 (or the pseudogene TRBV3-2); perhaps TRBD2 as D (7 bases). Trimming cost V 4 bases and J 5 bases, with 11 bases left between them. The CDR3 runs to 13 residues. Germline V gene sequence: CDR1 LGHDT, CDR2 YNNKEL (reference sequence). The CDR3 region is CASSRGGPETQYF. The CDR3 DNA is TGTGCCAGCAGCCGGGGGGGCCCTGAGACCCAGTACTTC.

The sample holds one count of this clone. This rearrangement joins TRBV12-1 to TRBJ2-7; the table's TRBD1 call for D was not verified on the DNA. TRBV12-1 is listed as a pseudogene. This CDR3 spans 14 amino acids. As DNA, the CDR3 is TGTGCCAGCAGCTTGGTCTGGACAGGCTACGAGCAGTACTTC. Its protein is CASSLVWTGYEQYF.

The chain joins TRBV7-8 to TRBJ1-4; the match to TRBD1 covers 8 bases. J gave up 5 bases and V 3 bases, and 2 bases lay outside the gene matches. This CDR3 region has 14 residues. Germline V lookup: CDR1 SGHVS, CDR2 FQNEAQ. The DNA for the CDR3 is TGTGCCAGCAGCTTCCGGACAGGGAATGAAAAACTGTTTTTT. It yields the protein CASSFRTGNEKLFF. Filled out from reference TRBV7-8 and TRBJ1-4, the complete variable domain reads GAGVSQSPRYKVAKRGQDVALRCDPISGHVSLFWYQQALGQGPEFLTYFQNEAQLDKSGLPSDRFFAERPEGSVSTLKIQRTQQEDSAVYLCASSFRTGNEKLFFGSGTQLSVL.

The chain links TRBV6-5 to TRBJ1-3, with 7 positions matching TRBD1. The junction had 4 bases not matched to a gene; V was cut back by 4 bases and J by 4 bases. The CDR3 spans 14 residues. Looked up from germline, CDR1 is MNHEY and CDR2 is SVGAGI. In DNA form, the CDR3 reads TGTGCCAGCAGTTTACCGGGACAGGGAAACACCATATATTTT. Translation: CASSLPGQGNTIYF.

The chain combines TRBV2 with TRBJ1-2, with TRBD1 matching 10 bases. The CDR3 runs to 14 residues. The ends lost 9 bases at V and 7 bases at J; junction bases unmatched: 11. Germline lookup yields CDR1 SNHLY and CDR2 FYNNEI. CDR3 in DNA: TGTGCCAGACTTCAGGACAGGGGGAGGGTTGGCTACACCTTC. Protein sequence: CARLQDRGRVGYTF.

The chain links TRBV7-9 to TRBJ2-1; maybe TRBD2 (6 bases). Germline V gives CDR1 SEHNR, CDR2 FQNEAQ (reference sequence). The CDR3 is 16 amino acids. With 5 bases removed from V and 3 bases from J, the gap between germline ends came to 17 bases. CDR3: CASSQRATGNYNEQFF. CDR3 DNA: TGTGCCAGCAGCCAGCGGGCCACCGGAAACTACAATGAGCAGTTCTTC.

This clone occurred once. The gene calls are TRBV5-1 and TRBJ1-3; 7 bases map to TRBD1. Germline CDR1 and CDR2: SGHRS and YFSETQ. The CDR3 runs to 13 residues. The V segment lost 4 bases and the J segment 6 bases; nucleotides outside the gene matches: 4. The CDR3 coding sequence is TGCGCCAGCAGCCTTGACAGGGCAAACACCATATATTTT. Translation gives CASSLDRANTIYF.

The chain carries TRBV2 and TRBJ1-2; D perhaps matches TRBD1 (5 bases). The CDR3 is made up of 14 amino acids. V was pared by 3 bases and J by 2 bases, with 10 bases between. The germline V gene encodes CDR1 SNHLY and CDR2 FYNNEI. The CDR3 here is CASSEQGTNYGYTF. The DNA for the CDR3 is TGTGCCAGCAGTGAGCAGGGCACCAACTATGGCTACACCTTC.

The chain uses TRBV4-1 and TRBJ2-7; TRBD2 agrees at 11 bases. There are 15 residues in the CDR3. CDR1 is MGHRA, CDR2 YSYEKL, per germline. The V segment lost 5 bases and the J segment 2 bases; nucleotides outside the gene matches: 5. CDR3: CASSVSSGRAYEQYF. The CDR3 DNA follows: TGCGCCAGCAGCGTCAGTAGCGGGAGGGCCTACGAGCAGTACTTC.

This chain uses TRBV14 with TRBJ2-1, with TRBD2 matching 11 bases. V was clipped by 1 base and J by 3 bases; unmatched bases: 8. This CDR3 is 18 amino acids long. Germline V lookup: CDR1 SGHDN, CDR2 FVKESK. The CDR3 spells CASSQGATSGSGYNEQFF. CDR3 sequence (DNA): TGTGCCAGCAGCCAAGGTGCAACTAGCGGGAGTGGCTACAATGAGCAGTTCTTC. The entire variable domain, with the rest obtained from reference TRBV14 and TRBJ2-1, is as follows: EAGVTQFPSHSVIEKGQTVTLRCDPISGHDNLYWYRRVMGKEIKFLLHFVKESKQDESGMPNNRFLAERTGGTYSTLKVQPAELEDSGVYFCASSQGATSGSGYNEQFFGPGTRLTVL.

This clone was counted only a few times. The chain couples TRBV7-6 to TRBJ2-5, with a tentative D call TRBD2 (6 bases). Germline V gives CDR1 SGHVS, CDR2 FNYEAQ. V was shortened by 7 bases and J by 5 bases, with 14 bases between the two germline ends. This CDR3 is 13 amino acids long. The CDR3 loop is CASTVTSHETQYF. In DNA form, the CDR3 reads TGTGCCAGCACAGTGACTAGTCACGAGACCCAGTACTTC.

The CDR3 region has the DNA TGTGCCAGCAGTCGAACAGGGGGCGCTTACACCGGGGAGCTGTTTTTT. This translates into CASSRTGGAYTGELFF. This chain uses TRBV5-4 with TRBJ2-2; TRBD1 matches 9 bases. This CDR3 has 16 residues. Unmatched junction bases numbered 8, after V lost 5 bases and J lost 3 bases. Per the germline V gene, CDR1 is SGHNT and CDR2 is YYREEE (reference sequence).

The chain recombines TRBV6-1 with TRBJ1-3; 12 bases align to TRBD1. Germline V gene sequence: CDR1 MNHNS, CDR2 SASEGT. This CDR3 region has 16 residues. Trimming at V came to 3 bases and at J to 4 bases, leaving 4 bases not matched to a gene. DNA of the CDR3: TGTGCCAGCAGTGAGACAGGGACAGGGGGCGGAAACACCATATATTTT. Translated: CASSETGTGGGNTIYF.

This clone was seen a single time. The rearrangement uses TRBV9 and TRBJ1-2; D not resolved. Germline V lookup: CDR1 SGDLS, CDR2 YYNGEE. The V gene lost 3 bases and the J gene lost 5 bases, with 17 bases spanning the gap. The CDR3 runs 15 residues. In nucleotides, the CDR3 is TGTGCCAGCAGCGCTCCGGGATCGGTCGTATATGGCTACACCTTC. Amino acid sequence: CASSAPGSVVYGYTF.

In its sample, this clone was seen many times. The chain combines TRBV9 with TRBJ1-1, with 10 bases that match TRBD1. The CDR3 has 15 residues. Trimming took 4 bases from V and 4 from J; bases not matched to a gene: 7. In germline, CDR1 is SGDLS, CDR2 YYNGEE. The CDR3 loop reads CASSPRGQGSTEAFF. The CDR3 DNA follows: TGTGCCAGCAGCCCCCGGGGACAGGGGAGCACTGAAGCTTTCTTT.

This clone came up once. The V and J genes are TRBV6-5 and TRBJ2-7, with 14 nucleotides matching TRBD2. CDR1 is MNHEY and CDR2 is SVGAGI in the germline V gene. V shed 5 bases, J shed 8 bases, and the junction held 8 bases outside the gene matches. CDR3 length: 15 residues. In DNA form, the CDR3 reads TGTGCCAGCAGTACCGGGACTAGCGGGAGAATACAGCAGTACTTC. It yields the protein CASSTGTSGRIQQYF.

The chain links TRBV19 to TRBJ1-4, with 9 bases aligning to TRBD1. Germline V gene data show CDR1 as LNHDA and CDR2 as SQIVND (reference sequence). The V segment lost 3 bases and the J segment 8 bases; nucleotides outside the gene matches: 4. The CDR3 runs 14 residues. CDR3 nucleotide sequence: TGTGCCAGTAGTATTACAGGGGGCTGGGAAAAACTGTTTTTT. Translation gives CASSITGGWEKLFF.

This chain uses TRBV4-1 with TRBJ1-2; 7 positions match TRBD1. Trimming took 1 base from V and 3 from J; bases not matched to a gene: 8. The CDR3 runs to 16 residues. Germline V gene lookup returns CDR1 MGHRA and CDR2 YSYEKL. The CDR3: CASSQGWGQTHYGYTF. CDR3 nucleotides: TGCGCCAGCAGCCAAGGGTGGGGACAGACCCACTATGGCTACACCTTC.

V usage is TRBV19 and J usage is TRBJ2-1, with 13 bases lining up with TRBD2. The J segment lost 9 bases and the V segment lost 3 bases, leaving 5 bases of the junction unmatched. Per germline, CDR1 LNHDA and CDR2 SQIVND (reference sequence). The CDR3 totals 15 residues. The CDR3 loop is CASSIGLAGVGEQFF. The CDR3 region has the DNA TGTGCCAGTAGTATCGGACTAGCGGGAGTGGGTGAGCAGTTCTTC.

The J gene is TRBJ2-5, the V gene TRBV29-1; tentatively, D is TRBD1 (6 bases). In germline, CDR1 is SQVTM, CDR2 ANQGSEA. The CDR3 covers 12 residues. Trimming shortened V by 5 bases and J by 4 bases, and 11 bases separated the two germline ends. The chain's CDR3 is CSVSLGAETQYF. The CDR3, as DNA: TGCAGCGTTAGTCTGGGGGCAGAGACCCAGTACTTC.